This entry lists 29 T cell receptor beta chains sequenced from one sample in a study of blood T cell repertoires in COVID-19. TCRdb keeps only in-frame clones here, not all; method: immunoSEQ multiplex PCR. The table has 220,000 or so clones, around 82% seen once. Sequenced sample: peripheral blood. The receptors shown here come from an older woman with acute or convalescent COVID-19.

This clone showed up just a few times. The rearrangement joins TRBV27 to TRBJ2-5; 7 bases are a match to TRBD1. In germline, CDR1 is MNHEY, CDR2 SMNVEV (reference sequence). The CDR3 runs to 15 residues. With 6 bases clipped from V and 4 bases from J, the junction kept 11 bases outside the gene matches. The CDR3 is CASRSGTTGVETQYF. The DNA for the CDR3 is TGTGCCAGCAGATCAGGAACTACAGGGGTAGAGACCCAGTACTTC.

The CDR3 sequence is CASSPRQGGWDTEAFF. Written as DNA, the CDR3 is TGTGCCAGCAGCCCAAGACAGGGCGGATGGGACACTGAAGCTTTCTTT. The genes are TRBV5-5 and TRBJ1-1, with 7 bases matching TRBD1. V trimming: 4 bases; J trimming: 3 bases; junction bases outside the gene matches: 12. The germline CDR1 and CDR2 sequences are SGHKS and YYEKEE (reference sequence). The CDR3 length is 16 residues.

The chain uses TRBV12-3 or TRBV12-4 and TRBJ1-5; TRBD1 is a possible D gene (5 bases). This CDR3 is built from 13 residues. V dropped 3 bases and J dropped 7 bases, with 10 bases sitting between them. CDR3 amino acids: CASSFPGPQPQHF. The CDR3 DNA reads TGTGCCAGCAGTTTTCCAGGGCCCCAGCCCCAGCATTTT.

This rearrangement joins TRBV28 to TRBJ1-2, with a tentative D call TRBD1 (5 bases). V dropped 6 bases and J dropped 2 bases, with 13 bases sitting between them. From germline, CDR1 is MDHEN and CDR2 SYDVKM. The CDR3 has 14 residues. The CDR3 DNA follows: TGTGCCAGCAGCCCCGGCGGGGCAAACTATGGCTACACCTTC. Amino acids: CASSPGGANYGYTF.

The chain is built from TRBV5-5 and TRBJ2-7; D possibly corresponds to TRBD2 (5 bases). Germline CDR1 and CDR2: SGHKS and YYEKEE (reference sequence). This CDR3 comprises 13 residues. Trimming stripped 2 bases from V and 0 bases from J, with 6 bases between. The CDR3 DNA reads as TGTGCCAGCAGCTTTCGGGACTCCTACGAGCAGTACTTC. This encodes CASSFRDSYEQYF.

This clone was counted a single time. The V gene is TRBV13, the J gene TRBJ2-1; TRBD1 matches at 8 bases. The V segment lost 4 bases and the J segment 0 bases; nucleotides outside the gene matches: 8. This CDR3 region has 17 residues. Germline assignment: CDR1 PRHDT and CDR2 FYEKMQ (reference sequence). Here the CDR3 reads CASSSQKQGGSYNEQFF. CDR3 nucleotides: TGTGCCAGCAGCTCCCAAAAACAGGGGGGCTCCTACAATGAGCAGTTCTTC.

The DNA of the CDR3 is TGTGCCAGCAGTACAGGGGAACAAGAGACCCAGTACTTC. As protein: CASSTGEQETQYF. This sequence joins TRBV6-5 and TRBJ2-5; TRBD1 agrees at 7 bases. Trimming at V came to 5 bases and at J to 2 bases, leaving 2 bases not matched to a gene. There are 13 residues in the CDR3. Germline CDR1 is MNHEY and CDR2 is SVGAGI.

The rearrangement uses TRBV10-3 and TRBJ1-1; the match to TRBD1 covers 7 bases. Per germline, CDR1 ENHRY and CDR2 SYGVKD. V trimming: 5 bases; J trimming: 5 bases; junction bases outside the gene matches: 5. The CDR3 totals 13 residues. In DNA form, the CDR3 reads TGTGCCATCAGTTTAACAGGGGAGACTGAAGCTTTCTTT. Its translation is CAISLTGETEAFF.

The chain links TRBV2 to TRBJ1-2, with D tentatively TRBD1 (5 bases). Germline V gene sequence: CDR1 SNHLY, CDR2 FYNNEI. The CDR3 runs to 15 residues. The germline V and J ends were trimmed by 6 bases and 4 bases, with 18 bases remaining between them. The CDR3 sequence is CASSEWQGVSYGYTF. CDR3 nucleotide sequence: TGTGCCAGCAGCGAATGGCAGGGTGTTAGCTATGGCTACACCTTC. Based on the CDR3 plus reference TRBV2 and TRBJ1-2, the full variable domain is EPEVTQTPSHQVTQMGQEVILRCVPISNHLYFYWYRQILGQKVEFLVSFYNNEISEKSEIFDDQFSVERPDGSNFTLKIRSTKLEDSAMYFCASSEWQGVSYGYTFGSGTRLTVV.

This chain joins TRBV11-1 and TRBJ2-7; D is possibly TRBD2 (6 bases). Trimming removed 5 bases from V and 3 bases from J, with 17 bases in between. Germline V lookup: CDR1 SGHAT, CDR2 FQDESV (reference sequence). The CDR3 totals 15 residues. The CDR3 reads CASSPWDGGFYEQYF. DNA for the CDR3: TGTGCCAGCAGCCCTTGGGACGGGGGATTCTACGAGCAGTACTTC.

The chain couples TRBV19 to TRBJ1-3, with D unresolved. The CDR3 totals 15 residues. V was pared by 5 bases and J by 2 bases, with 13 bases between. Looked up from germline, CDR1 is LNHDA and CDR2 is SQIVND (reference sequence). The CDR3 protein is CASSPARVAGNTIYF. In DNA form, the CDR3 reads TGTGCCAGTAGTCCCGCGCGGGTAGCTGGAAACACCATATATTTT.

V and J are TRBV5-4 and TRBJ2-1; D unclear. CDR3 size: 14 residues. With 1 base removed from V and 6 bases from J, the gap between germline ends came to 11 bases. Germline V lookup: CDR1 SGHNT, CDR2 YYREEE (reference sequence). In DNA, the CDR3 is TGTGCCAGCAGCTTGCACCAGATCCCCAATGAGCAGTTCTTC. Translating it yields CASSLHQIPNEQFF.

J is TRBJ1-1 and V is TRBV27; possible D gene TRBD1, 5 bases. This CDR3 contains 12 residues. Germline CDR1 is MNHEY and CDR2 is SMNVEV (reference sequence). Trimming removed 8 bases at V and 6 bases at J, with 13 bases between. The DNA for the CDR3 is TGTGCCAGCGGGACTATCGGATCTGAAGCTTTCTTT. This codes for CASGTIGSEAFF.

The V call is TRBV6-5, the J call TRBJ1-1; D perhaps matches TRBD1 (5 bases). The V gene's germline CDR1 is MNHEY and CDR2 SVGAGI. V lost 6 bases and J lost 1, with 12 bases in between. The length of the CDR3 is 14 residues. In nucleotides, the CDR3 is TGTGCCAGCAGGCTGGCAGGGTCGAACACTGAAGCTTTCTTT. Translation: CASRLAGSNTEAFF.

The chain employs TRBV7-6 and TRBJ1-1; 10 positions match TRBD1. Per germline, CDR1 SGHVS and CDR2 FNYEAQ. V trimming: 3 bases; J trimming: 0 bases; junction bases outside the gene matches: 10. The CDR3 loop spans 18 amino acids. The CDR3 reads CASSFRDRGPSMNTEAFF. In DNA form, the CDR3 reads TGTGCCAGCAGCTTTCGGGACAGGGGCCCTTCTATGAACACTGAAGCTTTCTTT.

The chain joins TRBV3-1 (or the pseudogene TRBV3-2) to TRBJ2-5; D is unclear. The germline gives CDR1 LGHDT, CDR2 YNNKEL (reference sequence). V lost 4 bases and J lost 5, with 11 bases in between. This CDR3 region has 13 residues. The CDR3 protein is CASSLHSEETQYF. CDR3 sequence (DNA): TGTGCCAGCAGCCTTCACAGTGAGGAGACCCAGTACTTC.

The chain joins TRBV5-8 to TRBJ1-3; TRBD1 might be the D (5 bases). The V end lost 6 bases, the J end lost 5 bases, and 12 bases lay between the germline ends. This CDR3 has 13 residues. Germline V lookup: CDR1 SGHTS, CDR2 YDEGEE. CDR3 in DNA: TGTGCCAGCACCTCGCGGGGGAGAAACACCATATATTTT. This sequence encodes CASTSRGRNTIYF.

The rearrangement uses TRBV29-1 and TRBJ2-5; 7 bases are shared with TRBD1. CDR1 is SQVTM, CDR2 ANQGSEA, per germline. CDR3 length equals 14 residues. The V gene end was trimmed by 5 bases and the J gene end by 2 bases; junction bases not matched to a gene: 8. The CDR3 protein is CSVLTGHGQETQYF. In nucleotides, the CDR3 is TGCAGCGTTCTGACAGGGCATGGTCAAGAGACCCAGTACTTC. Supplemented by reference TRBV29-1 and TRBJ2-5, the full variable domain reads SAVISQKPSRDICQRGTSLTIQCQVDSQVTMMFWYRQQPGQSLTLIATANQGSEATYESGFVIDKFPISRPNLTFSTLTVSNMSPEDSSIYLCSVLTGHGQETQYFGPGTRLLVL.

The rearrangement links TRBV27 to TRBJ2-7; possibly TRBD2 for D (6 bases). This CDR3 contains 16 residues. V shed 4 bases and J shed 3 bases, with 19 bases lying between them. CDR1 is MNHEY and CDR2 is SMNVEV in the germline V gene (reference sequence). The CDR3 sequence: CASSSAGGVKGYEQYF. CDR3 coding DNA: TGTGCCAGCAGTTCCGCAGGAGGGGTCAAGGGCTACGAGCAGTACTTC.

The CDR3 loop is CASSNIVGGETQYF. The CDR3 nucleotides read TGCGCCAGCAGCAACATAGTGGGGGGAGAGACCCAGTACTTC. This chain joins TRBV5-1 and TRBJ2-5; TRBD2 might be the D (6 bases). The germline V gene encodes CDR1 SGHRS and CDR2 YFSETQ. V was pared by 4 bases and J by 4 bases, with 14 bases between. The length of the CDR3 is 14 residues.

V usage is TRBV7-9 and J usage is TRBJ1-2; D gene unclear. Trimming took off 3 bases at V and 4 bases at J, with 15 bases between the two ends. Germline CDR1 SEHNR, CDR2 FQNEAQ (reference sequence). The length of the CDR3 is 15 residues. The DNA for the CDR3 is TGTGCCAGCAGCTTTTCCGGAGCCCCCTCCTATGGCTACACCTTC. This translates into CASSFSGAPSYGYTF.

This clone came up once. The chain combines TRBV2 with TRBJ1-5, with D possibly matching TRBD1 (6 bases). The CDR3 length is 15 residues. The V end lost 7 bases, the J end lost 0 bases, and 13 bases lay between the germline ends. Germline V CDR1 and CDR2: SNHLY, FYNNEI. CDR3 region: CASKLTGNSNQPQHF. The CDR3 DNA is TGTGCCAGCAAACTGACAGGAAATAGCAATCAGCCCCAGCATTTT. Using reference TRBV2 and TRBJ1-5 for the parts outside the CDR3, the full variable domain is EPEVTQTPSHQVTQMGQEVILRCVPISNHLYFYWYRQILGQKVEFLVSFYNNEISEKSEIFDDQFSVERPDGSNFTLKIRSTKLEDSAMYFCASKLTGNSNQPQHFGDGTRLSIL.

The chain uses TRBV7-9 and TRBJ2-1, with 14 bases fitting TRBD2. This CDR3 contains 15 residues. Germline CDR1 and CDR2: SEHNR and FQNEAQ (reference sequence). The V gene end was trimmed by 8 bases and the J gene end by 8 bases; junction bases not matched to a gene: 8. DNA for the CDR3: TGTGCCAGCGACCAAGGACTAGCGGGGGGAGATGAGCAGTTCTTC. Amino acid sequence: CASDQGLAGGDEQFF.

The chain employs TRBV4-2 and TRBJ2-1, with 8 nucleotides matching TRBD2. With V trimmed by 3 bases and J by 0 bases, 13 bases remained unmatched. The CDR3 contains 19 residues. Looked up from germline, CDR1 is LGHNA and CDR2 is YNFKEQ. CDR3 coding DNA: TGTGCCAGCAGCCAGGACCCAGCGGGGGTTACAAGCTCCTACAATGAGCAGTTCTTC. Amino acid sequence: CASSQDPAGVTSSYNEQFF.

This rearrangement joins TRBV7-3 to TRBJ2-3; perhaps TRBD1 as D (6 bases). This CDR3 spans 15 amino acids. Trimming took 2 bases from V and 0 from J, leaving 9 bases between them. In germline, CDR1 is SGHTA, CDR2 FQGTGA. CDR3 coding DNA: TGTGCCAGCAGCTTAGGGCAGGGGAGCACAGATACGCAGTATTTT. It codes for CASSLGQGSTDTQYF. The full variable domain, completed using reference TRBV7-3 and TRBJ2-3, is GAGVSQTPSNKVTEKGKYVELRCDPISGHTALYWYRQSLGQGPEFLIYFQGTGAADDSGLPNDRFFAVRPEGSVSTLKIQRTERGDSAVYLCASSLGQGSTDTQYFGPGTRLTVL.

The CDR3 is CASSLPGTGSEKLFF. CDR3 DNA: TGTGCCAGCAGTTTACCCGGGACAGGGTCGGAAAAACTGTTTTTT. V and J are TRBV5-4 and TRBJ1-4, with TRBD1 matching over 9 bases. CDR3 length: 15 amino acids. Germline CDR1 reads SGHNT; CDR2 reads YYREEE (reference sequence). V lost 5 bases, J lost 8 bases, and 10 bases stayed unmatched.

This clone was counted only a few times. The rearrangement uses TRBV9 and TRBJ2-7, with 9 bases aligning to TRBD2. This CDR3 region has 13 residues. The V and J ends lost 4 bases and 4 bases, in that order; junction bases with no gene match: 3. Germline CDR1 reads SGDLS; CDR2 reads YYNGEE. The CDR3 spells CASSPSGTYEQYF. CDR3 coding DNA: TGTGCCAGCAGCCCTAGCGGGACGTACGAGCAGTACTTC.

The chain carries TRBV7-3 and TRBJ2-3; 7 bases agree with TRBD2. Germline V gives CDR1 SGHTA, CDR2 FQGTGA. This CDR3 has 14 residues. Germline trimming cut 5 bases from V and 5 bases from J; bases unmatched to any gene: 7. CDR3 region: CASSQGGGKDTQYF. In DNA, the CDR3 is TGTGCCAGCAGCCAAGGCGGGGGTAAAGATACGCAGTATTTT.

This chain uses TRBV15 with TRBJ2-3, with 13 bases matching TRBD2. Germline CDR1 and CDR2: LNHNV and YYDKDF (reference sequence). The J segment lost 6 bases and the V segment lost 0 bases, leaving 6 bases of the junction unmatched. The CDR3 has 17 amino acids. The chain's CDR3 is CATSRERPGLAGDTQYF. Here the CDR3 DNA reads TGTGCCACCAGCAGAGAACGCCCGGGACTAGCGGGGGATACGCAGTATTTT.